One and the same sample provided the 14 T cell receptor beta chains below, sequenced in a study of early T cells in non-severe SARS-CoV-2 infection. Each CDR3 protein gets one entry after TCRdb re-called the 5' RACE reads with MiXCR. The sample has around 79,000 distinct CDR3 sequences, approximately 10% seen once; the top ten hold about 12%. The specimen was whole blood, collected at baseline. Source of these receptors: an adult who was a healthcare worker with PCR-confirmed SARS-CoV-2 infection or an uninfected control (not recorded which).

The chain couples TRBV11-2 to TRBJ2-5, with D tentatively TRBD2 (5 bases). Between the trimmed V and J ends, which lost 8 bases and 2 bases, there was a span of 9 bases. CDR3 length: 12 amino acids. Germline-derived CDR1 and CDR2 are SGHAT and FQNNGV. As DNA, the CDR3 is TGTGCCAGCTGGAGCGGACAAGAGACCCAGTACTTC. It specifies CASWSGQETQYF.

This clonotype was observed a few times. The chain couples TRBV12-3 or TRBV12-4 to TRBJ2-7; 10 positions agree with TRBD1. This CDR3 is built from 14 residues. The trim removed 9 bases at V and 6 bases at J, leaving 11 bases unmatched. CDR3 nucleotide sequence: TGTGCCAGTTTTCCCGGGACAGGGGCCCGCGAGCAGTACTTC. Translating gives CASFPGTGAREQYF.

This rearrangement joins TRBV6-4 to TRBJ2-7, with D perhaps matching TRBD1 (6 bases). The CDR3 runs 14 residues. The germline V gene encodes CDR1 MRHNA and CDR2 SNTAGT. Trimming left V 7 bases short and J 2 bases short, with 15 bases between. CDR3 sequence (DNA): TGTGCCAGCAAGGTCCGGACAGCGACCTACGAGCAGTACTTC. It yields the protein CASKVRTATYEQYF.

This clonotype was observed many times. CDR3 nucleotide sequence: TGTGCCAGCAGCTCCCCTAGCGGGGAACGCAATGAGCAGTTCTTC. This translates into CASSSPSGERNEQFF. V is TRBV7-9 and J is TRBJ2-1; TRBD2 matches at 9 bases. Germline CDR1 and CDR2: SEHNR and FQNEAQ (reference sequence). The CDR3 is made up of 15 amino acids. The V segment lost 4 bases and the J segment 6 bases; nucleotides outside the gene matches: 7.

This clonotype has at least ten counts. The CDR3 sequence is CASSTRQGNTEAFF. CDR3 nucleotides: TGTGCCAGTAGTACAAGACAGGGGAACACTGAAGCTTTCTTT. This sequence joins TRBV19 and TRBJ1-1, with 7 bases identical to TRBD1. The CDR3 runs 14 residues. V lost 4 bases and J lost 1; bases outside the gene matches: 3. Germline V CDR1 and CDR2: LNHDA, SQIVND (reference sequence).

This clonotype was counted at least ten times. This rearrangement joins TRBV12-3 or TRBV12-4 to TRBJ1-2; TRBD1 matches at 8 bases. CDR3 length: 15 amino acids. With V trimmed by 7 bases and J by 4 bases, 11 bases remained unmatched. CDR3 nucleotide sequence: TGTGCCAGCACACAAAGTCTGGACAGGGCCTATGGCTACACCTTC. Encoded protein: CASTQSLDRAYGYTF.

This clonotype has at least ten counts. As DNA, the CDR3 is TGTGCCAGCAGCTTAGGGGGACAGGGTAAAAGTAGTGAGCAGTTCTTC. Residues: CASSLGGQGKSSEQFF. The V call is TRBV7-6, the J call TRBJ2-1; 9 positions match TRBD1. V gave up 1 base and J gave up 9 bases; unmatched junction bases: 10. The CDR3 covers 16 residues. CDR1 is SGHVS and CDR2 is FNYEAQ in the germline V gene.

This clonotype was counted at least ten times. The CDR3 region is CASSYGRMNTEAFF. CDR3 nucleotides: TGTGCCAGCAGTTACGGGCGAATGAACACTGAAGCTTTCTTT. This chain links TRBV6-6 with TRBJ1-1; D gene ambiguous. Trimming cost V 2 bases and J 0 bases, with 7 bases left between them. CDR3 length equals 14 residues. From germline, CDR1 is MNHNY and CDR2 SVGAGI (reference sequence).

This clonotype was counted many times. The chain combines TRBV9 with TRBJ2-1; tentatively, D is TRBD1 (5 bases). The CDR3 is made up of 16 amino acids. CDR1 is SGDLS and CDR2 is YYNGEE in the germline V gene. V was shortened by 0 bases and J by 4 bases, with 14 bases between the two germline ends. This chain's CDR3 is CASSVDGTGEYNEQFF. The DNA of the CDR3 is TGTGCCAGCAGCGTAGATGGAACAGGCGAATACAATGAGCAGTTCTTC.

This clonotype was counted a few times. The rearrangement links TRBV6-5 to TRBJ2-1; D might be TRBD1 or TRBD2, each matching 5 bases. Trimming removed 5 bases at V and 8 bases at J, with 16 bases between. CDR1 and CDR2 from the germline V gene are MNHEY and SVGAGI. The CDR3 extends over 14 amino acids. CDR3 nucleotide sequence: TGTGCCAGCAGTCACCTTCTCGGGGACCATGAGCAGTTCTTC. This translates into CASSHLLGDHEQFF.

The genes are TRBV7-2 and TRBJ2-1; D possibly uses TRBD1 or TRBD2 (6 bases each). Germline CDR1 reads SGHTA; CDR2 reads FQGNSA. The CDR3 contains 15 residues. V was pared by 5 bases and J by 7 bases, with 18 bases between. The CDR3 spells CASSPRGQGRNEQFF. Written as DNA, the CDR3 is TGTGCCAGCAGCCCTCGGGGGCAGGGGAGGAATGAGCAGTTCTTC.

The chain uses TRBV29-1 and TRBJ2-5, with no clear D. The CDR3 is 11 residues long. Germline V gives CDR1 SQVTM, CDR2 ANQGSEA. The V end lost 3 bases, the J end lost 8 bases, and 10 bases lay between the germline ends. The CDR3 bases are TGCAGCGTTGATCGAGGCGGAACCCAGTACTTC. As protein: CSVDRGGTQYF.

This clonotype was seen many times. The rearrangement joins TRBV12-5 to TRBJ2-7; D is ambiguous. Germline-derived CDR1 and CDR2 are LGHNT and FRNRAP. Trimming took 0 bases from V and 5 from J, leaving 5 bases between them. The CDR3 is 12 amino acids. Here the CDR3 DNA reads TGTGCTAGTGGTTTGGTAGCCAACGAGCAGTACTTC. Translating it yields CASGLVANEQYF.

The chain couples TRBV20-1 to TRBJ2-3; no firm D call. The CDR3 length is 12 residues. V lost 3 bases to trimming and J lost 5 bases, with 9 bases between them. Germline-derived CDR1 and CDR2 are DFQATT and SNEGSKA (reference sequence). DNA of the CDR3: TGCAGTGCTAGGTCAAATGAAGATACGCAGTATTTT. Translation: CSARSNEDTQYF.